The next 32 T cell receptor beta chains were all read from a single sample in a study of metastatic and nonmetastatic thyroid tumors. TCRdb reanalyzed the PCR reads via MiXCR. The table has approximately 16,000 clones, 9.5% to 15% seen once. Ahead of thyroid surgery, no patient had received treatment of any kind. The sample consisted of blood. Receptor source: a female donor with papillary thyroid cancer or a benign thyroid nodule (not recorded which). Some clones in this sample may be carry-over from other donors' samples.

This clone was found many times. J is TRBJ1-2 and V is TRBV4-3, with TRBD1 matching 7 bases. The CDR3 is made up of 17 amino acids. Germline V gives CDR1 LGHNA, CDR2 YSLEER. With V trimmed by 0 bases and J by 1 base, 8 bases remained unmatched. The CDR3 is CASSQEHRGVVNYGYTF. The CDR3 coding sequence is TGCGCCAGCAGCCAAGAACACAGGGGAGTCGTTAACTATGGCTACACCTTC.

This clone was counted at least ten times. V is TRBV19 and J is TRBJ2-5; D gene unclear. The CDR3 spans 15 residues. The ends were cut back, 3 bases at V and 5 bases at J, with 16 bases in the middle. Germline values: CDR1 LNHDA, CDR2 SQIVND (reference sequence). The CDR3 nucleotides are TGTGCCAGTAGTATTGCGTGGAGTCAATATGAGACCCAGTACTTC. Its translation: CASSIAWSQYETQYF. The full variable domain, completed using reference TRBV19 and TRBJ2-5, is DGGITQSPKYLFRKEGQNVTLSCEQNLNHDAMYWYRQDPGQGLRLIYYSQIVNDFQKGDIAEGYSVSREKKESFPLTVTSAQKNPTAFYLCASSIAWSQYETQYFGPGTRLLVL.

The rearrangement uses TRBV11-3 and TRBJ2-5; either TRBD1 or TRBD2 may supply D (5 bases each). Trimming removed 0 bases at V and 7 bases at J, with 12 bases between. This CDR3 spans 14 amino acids. CDR1 is SGHNT, CDR2 YENEEA, per germline. The DNA for the CDR3 is TGTGCCAGCAGCTTAGACGGGGCCTCGGGGACCCAGTACTTC. Residues: CASSLDGASGTQYF.

The genes are TRBV7-3 and TRBJ2-7, with D maybe TRBD1 (6 bases). Germline V lookup: CDR1 SGHTA, CDR2 FQGTGA. The CDR3 extends over 15 amino acids. Trimming took off 2 bases at V and 6 bases at J, with 17 bases between the two ends. The CDR3 loop is CASSLAVGAPCEQYF. The CDR3 coding sequence is TGTGCCAGCAGCTTAGCGGTGGGGGCCCCCTGCGAGCAGTACTTC.

This clone appeared many times. This chain uses TRBV28 with TRBJ2-7; 8 positions match TRBD2. Germline V gene data show CDR1 as MDHEN and CDR2 as SYDVKM. The CDR3 loop spans 16 amino acids. V shed 5 bases, J shed 4 bases, and the junction held 13 bases outside the gene matches. CDR3 bases: TGTGCCAGCAGTCCCCGAGGAACAGGCGGGAGGTACGAGCAGTACTTC. Its protein is CASSPRGTGGRYEQYF.

V and J are TRBV14 and TRBJ1-2, with 7 bases fitting TRBD1. Trimming at V came to 1 base and at J to 4 bases, leaving 9 bases not matched to a gene. Germline CDR1 SGHDN, CDR2 FVKESK. This CDR3 has 16 residues. CDR3 in amino acids: CASSQGPLTGLYGYTF. CDR3 nucleotide sequence: TGTGCCAGCAGCCAAGGGCCGCTGACAGGGCTCTATGGCTACACCTTC.

The chain carries TRBV5-5 and TRBJ2-5; D tentatively fits TRBD1 or TRBD2 (5 bases each). The germline V gene has CDR1 SGHKS and CDR2 YYEKEE (reference sequence). Deletions cut 2 bases from V and 3 bases from J, with 8 bases between. CDR3 length equals 13 residues. CDR3 sequence: CASSFRGEETQYF. Here the CDR3 DNA reads TGTGCCAGCAGCTTCAGAGGGGAAGAGACCCAGTACTTC.

This clone occurred a few times. One end of the junction varies from germline; a read error may be responsible. The chain links TRBV28 to TRBJ1-5, with 7 bases aligning to TRBD1. CDR1 is MDHEN, CDR2 SYDVKM, per germline. The length of the CDR3 is 15 residues. This CDR3 is CASWSVSGGGQPQHF. In nucleotides, the CDR3 is TGTGCCAGCTGGTCAGTATCAGGGGGGGGCCAGCCCCAACATTTT.

This clone was seen ten or more times. This sequence joins TRBV19 and TRBJ2-5, with 10 bases matching TRBD2. This CDR3 spans 16 amino acids. Germline CDR1 is LNHDA and CDR2 is SQIVND (reference sequence). V shed 5 bases, J shed 4 bases, and the junction held 10 bases outside the gene matches. As DNA, the CDR3 is TGTGCCAGTAGTCTGCAAAGGTTAGCGGGGGGAGAGACCCAGTACTTC. As protein: CASSLQRLAGGETQYF. Complete variable domain (other parts from reference TRBV19 and TRBJ2-5): DGGITQSPKYLFRKEGQNVTLSCEQNLNHDAMYWYRQDPGQGLRLIYYSQIVNDFQKGDIAEGYSVSREKKESFPLTVTSAQKNPTAFYLCASSLQRLAGGETQYFGPGTRLLVL.

This clone is termed medium-sized. The J gene is TRBJ1-1, the V gene TRBV6-1, with D possibly being TRBD1 (5 bases). Germline CDR1 reads MNHNS; CDR2 reads SASEGT. The length of the CDR3 is 15 residues. V was pared by 4 bases and J by 6 bases, with 18 bases between. The CDR3, as DNA: TGTGCCAGCAGTGGGACGACACGGGGGAAGTCTGAAGCTTTCTTT. Its protein is CASSGTTRGKSEAFF.

This clone counts as medium-sized. V gene TRBV6-1 combines with J gene TRBJ2-5; 10 nucleotides agree with TRBD2. V was pared by 5 bases and J by 4 bases, with 10 bases of the junction left unmatched. The CDR3 runs 16 residues. CDR1 is MNHNS and CDR2 is SASEGT in the germline V gene. Here the CDR3 reads CASSPRPSGGGETQYF. As DNA, the CDR3 is TGTGCCAGCAGTCCCCGCCCTAGCGGGGGAGGAGAGACCCAGTACTTC.

At least ten counts were recorded for this clone. This chain links TRBV30 with TRBJ1-4; D ambiguous. The CDR3 has 15 amino acids. Germline lookup yields CDR1 GTSNPN and CDR2 SVGIG (reference sequence). The V and J ends lost 0 bases and 0 bases respectively, with 8 bases between them. The CDR3 sequence: CAWSVYGATNEKLFF. CDR3 DNA: TGTGCCTGGAGTGTCTACGGTGCAACTAATGAAAAACTGTTTTTT.

This clone was found many times. CDR3 DNA sequence: TGTGCCAGCAGCTTACCCTGCGGGCCACACAAGTCCCTTGACTCACCCCTCCACTTT. Protein: CASSLPCGPHKSLDSPLHF. V usage is TRBV7-2 and J usage is TRBJ1-6; D not resolved. V shed 2 bases and J shed 10 bases, with 27 bases lying between them. The V gene's germline CDR1 is SGHTA and CDR2 FQGNSA. The CDR3 sequence is 19 residues long.

The chain carries TRBV5-6 and TRBJ2-7; 7 bases are a match to TRBD1. This CDR3 has 14 residues. Trimming took 4 bases from V and 0 from J; bases not matched to a gene: 4. Germline V lookup: CDR1 SGHDT, CDR2 YYEEEE. This CDR3 is CASSHGQASYEQYF. The CDR3 coding sequence is TGTGCCAGCAGCCACGGACAGGCCTCCTACGAGCAGTACTTC.

This clone came up many times. This rearrangement joins TRBV11-2 to TRBJ2-2; no clear D. The CDR3 spans 13 residues. Deletions cut 3 bases from V and 7 bases from J, with 9 bases between. From germline, CDR1 is SGHAT and CDR2 FQNNGV. CDR3 nucleotide sequence: TGTGCCAGCAGCTTCGGGCTGGGCGGGGAGCTGTTTTTT. As protein: CASSFGLGGELFF.

This clone has ten or more counts. The J gene is TRBJ1-5, the V gene TRBV30; D is ambiguous. Per the germline V gene, CDR1 is GTSNPN and CDR2 is SVGIG (reference sequence). The ends were cut back, 1 base at V and 3 bases at J, with 7 bases in the middle. This CDR3 is 13 amino acids long. The CDR3 coding sequence is TGTGCCTGGAGTGGCGGGTACAATCAGCCCCAGCATTTT. This encodes CAWSGGYNQPQHF.

This clone was recorded at least ten times. The chain uses TRBV5-1 and TRBJ2-7; the match to TRBD2 covers 9 bases. V shed 0 bases and J 2 bases; nucleotides not matched to a gene: 3. This CDR3 is 15 amino acids long. Germline CDR1 reads SGHRS; CDR2 reads YFSETQ. CDR3 DNA: TGCGCCAGCAGCTTGGGGGCTAGCGGGGCCTACGAGCAGTACTTC. Translating it yields CASSLGASGAYEQYF.

The rearrangement joins TRBV5-5 to TRBJ1-1; D is perhaps TRBD1 (5 bases). The CDR3 is 11 amino acids. Trimming pared 6 bases from V and 6 bases from J, leaving 9 bases between. Germline V gene sequence: CDR1 SGHKS, CDR2 YYEKEE (reference sequence). The CDR3 loop reads CASTQGSEAFF. Here the CDR3 DNA reads TGTGCCAGCACCCAGGGTTCTGAAGCTTTCTTT.

As for this clone: A much larger clone differs by one base, so this may be a read error. The chain has TRBV19 and TRBJ1-4; D possibly corresponds to TRBD1 (6 bases). CDR3 length: 12 residues. Germline CDR1 LNHDA, CDR2 SQIVND (reference sequence). The DNA for the CDR3 is TGTGCCAGCGGCCAGGGGCTTGAAAAACTGTGTTTT. The encoded protein is CASGQGLEKLCF. The full variable domain, rest sourced from reference TRBV19 and TRBJ1-4, is DGGITQSPKYLFRKEGQNVTLSCEQNLNHDAMYWYRQDPGQGLRLIYYSQIVNDFQKGDIAEGYSVSREKKESFPLTVTSAQKNPTAFYLCASGQGLEKLCFGSGTQLSVL.

The table lists this clone with many counts. The chain employs TRBV4-3 and TRBJ1-4; no reliable D call. Germline CDR1 and CDR2: LGHNA and YSLEER. There are 15 residues in the CDR3. Trimming removed 3 bases at V and 0 bases at J, with 8 bases between. The CDR3 sequence: CASSQDWATNEKLFF. CDR3 sequence (DNA): TGCGCCAGCAGCCAGGACTGGGCAACTAATGAAAAACTGTTTTTT.

This clone was seen at least ten times. The rearrangement joins TRBV19 to TRBJ1-1; D not resolved. The CDR3 is 13 residues long. CDR1 is LNHDA and CDR2 is SQIVND in the germline V gene (reference sequence). V lost 3 bases to trimming and J lost 0 bases, with 5 bases between them. For the CDR3, the DNA is TGTGCCAGTAGTATGGTGGTGAACACTGAAGCTTTCTTT. This encodes CASSMVVNTEAFF.

By frequency in the sample, this clone is medium-sized (0.01 to 0.1%). V gene TRBV28 combines with J gene TRBJ2-2; 11 nucleotides align to TRBD1. Per the germline V gene, CDR1 is MDHEN and CDR2 is SYDVKM. J was trimmed by 5 bases and V by 5 bases; bases with no gene match: 10. The CDR3 has 17 amino acids. CDR3 in amino acids: CASSPSPGQGGTGELFF. In DNA form, the CDR3 reads TGTGCCAGCAGTCCTTCCCCGGGACAGGGGGGTACCGGGGAGCTGTTTTTT.

This clone showed up many times. The rearrangement links TRBV7-2 to TRBJ2-3; D unclear. The germline gives CDR1 SGHTA, CDR2 FQGNSA. This CDR3 contains 15 residues. The V end lost 1 base, the J end lost 7 bases, and 15 bases lay between the germline ends. The CDR3 DNA follows: TGTGCCAGCAGCTTAGAAGTGGGGTTCGGCAATACGCAGTATTTT. Residues: CASSLEVGFGNTQYF.

There are many counts of this clone. CDR3 residues: CASSQDGGVYNSPLHF. In nucleotides, the CDR3 is TGTGCCAGCAGCCAAGATGGGGGGGTCTATAATTCACCCCTCCACTTT. V usage is TRBV14 and J usage is TRBJ1-6, with D possibly TRBD1 on 5 matching bases. V lost 0 bases to trimming and J lost 3 bases, with 9 bases between them. The CDR3 sequence is 16 residues long. CDR1 and CDR2 (germline): SGHDN, FVKESK.

The rearrangement uses TRBV6-1 and TRBJ2-7, with D perhaps being TRBD1 or TRBD2 (5 bases each). CDR1 is MNHNS and CDR2 is SASEGT in the germline V gene. CDR3 length equals 12 residues. Trimming removed 4 bases at V and 4 bases at J, with 8 bases between. DNA of the CDR3: TGTGCCAGCAGTGGAGAGGGGTACGAGCAGTACTTC. Encoded protein: CASSGEGYEQYF.

This clone came up many times. The V and J genes are TRBV7-2 and TRBJ2-7; D is uncertain. Looked up from germline, CDR1 is SGHTA and CDR2 is FQGNSA. V was cut by 6 bases and J by 7 bases, with 13 bases left in between. This CDR3 spans 12 amino acids. CDR3 sequence reads: CASSFWGGEQYF. CDR3 in DNA: TGTGCCAGCAGTTTCTGGGGTGGGGAGCAGTACTTC.

This clone was counted many times. The genes are TRBV20-1 and TRBJ1-5; D is unclear. CDR1 and CDR2 from the germline V gene are DFQATT and SNEGSKA (reference sequence). The CDR3 has 14 amino acids. Trimming removed 3 bases from V and 0 bases from J, with 9 bases in between. CDR3 sequence: CSASGDNSNQPQHF. Written as DNA, the CDR3 is TGCAGTGCTAGTGGAGATAATAGCAATCAGCCCCAGCATTTT.

This clone occurred many times. The genes are TRBV20-1 and TRBJ1-2, with D unresolved. The CDR3 runs to 14 residues. V lost 4 bases, J lost 5 bases, and 17 bases lay in between. Per the germline V gene, CDR1 is DFQATT and CDR2 is SNEGSKA (reference sequence). CDR3 residues: CSANIALFVYGYTF. The CDR3 DNA is TGCAGTGCTAATATCGCCCTTTTCGTTTATGGCTACACCTTC.

This clone has a single count. This chain connects TRBV5-1 to TRBJ2-5; D possibly matches TRBD1 or TRBD2 (5 bases each). Germline V gene lookup returns CDR1 SGHRS and CDR2 YFSETQ. Trimming took off 4 bases at V and 2 bases at J, with 15 bases between the two ends. The CDR3 covers 15 residues. Here the CDR3 DNA reads TGCGCCAGCAGCAACCTCCCGGGACCACAAGAGACCCAGTACTTC. As protein: CASSNLPGPQETQYF.

This clone was detected ten times or more. J is TRBJ2-7 and V is TRBV4-1; the D is unclear. V was pared by 1 base and J by 5 bases, with 3 bases between. The CDR3 consists of 11 residues. In germline, CDR1 is MGHRA, CDR2 YSYEKL. Here the CDR3 DNA reads TGCGCCAGCAGCCAAGTAAACGAGCAGTACTTC. It codes for CASSQVNEQYF.

This clone has ten or more counts. The chain recombines TRBV9 with TRBJ2-1; D is unresolved. The CDR3 contains 15 residues. Per the germline V gene, CDR1 is SGDLS and CDR2 is YYNGEE. Trimming removed 4 bases at V and 0 bases at J, with 11 bases between. The chain's CDR3 is CASSPRISSYNEQFF. CDR3 nucleotides: TGTGCCAGCAGCCCCCGGATTAGCTCCTACAATGAGCAGTTCTTC. The full variable domain, rest sourced from reference TRBV9 and TRBJ2-1, is DSGVTQTPKHLITATGQRVTLRCSPRSGDLSVYWYQQSLDQGLQFLIQYYNGEERAKGNILERFSAQQFPDLHSELNLSSLELGDSALYFCASSPRISSYNEQFFGPGTRLTVL.

CDR3 coding DNA: TGTGCCAGCAGCTTAGGACTAGCGGTCACAGATACGCAGTATTTT. Amino acid sequence: CASSLGLAVTDTQYF. The chain recombines TRBV11-3 with TRBJ2-3, with 9 bases that match TRBD2. CDR3 size: 15 residues. CDR1 is SGHNT, CDR2 YENEEA, per germline. The V and J ends lost 1 base and 2 bases, in that order; junction bases with no gene match: 1.